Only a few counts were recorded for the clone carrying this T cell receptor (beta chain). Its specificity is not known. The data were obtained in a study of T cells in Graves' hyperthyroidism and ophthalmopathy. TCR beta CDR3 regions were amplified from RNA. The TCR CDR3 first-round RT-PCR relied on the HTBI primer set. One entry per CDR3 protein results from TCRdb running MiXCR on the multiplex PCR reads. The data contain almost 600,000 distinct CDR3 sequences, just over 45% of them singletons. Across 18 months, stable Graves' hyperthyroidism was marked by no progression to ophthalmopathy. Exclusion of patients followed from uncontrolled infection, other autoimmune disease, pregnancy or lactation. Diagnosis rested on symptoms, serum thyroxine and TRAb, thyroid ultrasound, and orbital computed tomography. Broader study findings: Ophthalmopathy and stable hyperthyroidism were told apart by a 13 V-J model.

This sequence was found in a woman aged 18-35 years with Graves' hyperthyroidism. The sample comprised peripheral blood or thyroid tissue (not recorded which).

The CDR3 protein is CASSIGWDAKETQYF. CDR3 bases: TGTGCCAGCAGTATCGGTTGGGACGCAAAAGAGACCCAGTACTTC. The chain employs TRBV27 and TRBJ2-5; D possibly uses TRBD1 or TRBD2 (5 bases each). Germline CDR1 is MNHEY and CDR2 is SMNVEV (reference sequence). V lost 5 bases and J lost 3, with 16 bases in between. The CDR3 sequence is 15 residues long.